The source of this T cell receptor (beta chain) is a study of human T cells and chemical hapten exposure. General study points: Sensitizing to DPC left TCRs with a frequency above 1 in 1000 unaltered.

What the library attached to individual cDNA molecules were unique molecular identifiers. In the original processing: Approximately 99,000 TCRs per sample was the median, with a range of roughly 20,000 to 700,000. Each CDR3 protein is one row after TCRdb ran MiXCR on the RACE reads. The V and J calls were not made by the authors but by TCRdb's processing. The sample has some 90,000 distinct CDR3 sequences, approximately 9.7% seen once. Time point meaning: healthy volunteer bleed at 2 weeks. Unfractionated whole blood was the source of the extracted total RNA. With respect to this clonotype: Antigen: not known.

After removal of 0 bases from V and 7 bases from J, the junction contained 10 bases not matched to a gene. The CDR3 consists of 15 residues. The germline CDR1 and CDR2 sequences are SGHKS and YYEKEE (reference sequence). The receptor's source is a female donor in good health. Some clones in this sample may be carry-over from other donors' samples. The chain has TRBV5-5 and TRBJ2-7; 7 nucleotides match TRBD1. The sample taken for sequencing was whole blood. CDR3 amino acids: CASSLGPGGSQEQYF. CDR3 DNA sequence: TGTGCCAGCAGCTTGGGGCCAGGGGGTTCACAGGAGCAGTACTTC.